These 24 T cell receptor beta chains were sequenced from one sample in a study of T cells after yellow fever vaccination (dated by TCRdb to about 2019). Library prep was done by 5' RACE. TCRdb lists the instrument as Illumina HiSeq 2500. Using fastp trimming at Q25 and MiXCR clonotype assembly, TCRdb reanalyzed the public sequencing data and kept in-frame beta chains. Rows are unified per CDR3 protein, each entry keeping the most common DNA and genes. This sample has under 55,000 distinct CDR3 sequences in its table, and 6.6% of those were observed once. The top ten constitute less than 25% of the sample. Per the publication, the treatment or condition label means: live attenuated yellow fever vaccine strain. The sequencing used CD8+ T cells not binding an NS4B(214-222) dextramer, sorted from PBMCs, collected about 49 days after the first yellow fever vaccination. The cell subset or site label on this specimen signifies: NS4B epitope dextramer-negative CD8 T cells. These receptors were collected from a man younger than 35 who received the YFV17D yellow fever vaccine.

At least ten counts were recorded for this clonotype. The V call is TRBV12-3 or TRBV12-4, the J call TRBJ2-2; D uncertain. This CDR3 has 16 residues. Trimming took off 5 bases at V and 0 bases at J, with 13 bases between the two ends. CDR3 nucleotides: TGTGCCAGCAGTCCACGGCCAAAAGCGAACACCGGGGAGCTGTTTTTT. Residues: CASSPRPKANTGELFF.

This clonotype has only a few counts. The chain joins TRBV29-1 to TRBJ2-7, with D perhaps TRBD1 (5 bases). V was clipped by 0 bases and J by 3 bases, with 12 bases between them. Looked up from germline, CDR1 is SQVTM and CDR2 is ANQGSEA. The CDR3 is 14 amino acids. CDR3 nucleotides: TGCAGCGTTGAAGAGGCGAGGCAGGGCTACGAGCAGTACGTC. Translation: CSVEEARQGYEQYV.

Only a few counts were recorded for this clonotype. The gene calls are TRBV19 and TRBJ1-1; D might be TRBD1 (5 bases). The V end lost 7 bases, the J end lost 0 bases, and 9 bases lay between the germline ends. The germline gives CDR1 LNHDA, CDR2 SQIVND (reference sequence). The CDR3 runs 13 residues. The CDR3 sequence: CASIGALNTEAFF. CDR3 nucleotides: TGTGCCAGTATTGGGGCCTTGAACACTGAAGCTTTCTTT. The variable domain in full, completed from reference TRBV19 and TRBJ1-1, reads DGGITQSPKYLFRKEGQNVTLSCEQNLNHDAMYWYRQDPGQGLRLIYYSQIVNDFQKGDIAEGYSVSREKKESFPLTVTSAQKNPTAFYLCASIGALNTEAFFGQGTRLTVV.

This chain uses TRBV27 with TRBJ2-3; 9 nucleotides agree with TRBD1. The CDR3 loop spans 15 amino acids. CDR1 MNHEY and CDR2 SMNVEV come from the germline V gene (reference sequence). The V and J ends lost 6 bases and 6 bases, in that order; junction bases with no gene match: 10. This CDR3 is CASRLGDRVGDTQYF. DNA for the CDR3: TGTGCCAGCAGACTCGGGGACAGGGTCGGGGATACGCAGTATTTT.

This clonotype was seen repeatedly, ten times or more. J is TRBJ2-1 and V is TRBV4-1, with D hard to call. The CDR3 spans 12 residues. Germline V gives CDR1 MGHRA, CDR2 YSYEKL. Trimming removed 0 bases from V and 8 bases from J, with 5 bases in between. The CDR3 DNA sequence: TGCGCCAGCAGCCAAGACGGCGATGAGCAGTTCTTC. It yields the protein CASSQDGDEQFF.

This clonotype showed up many times. The chain uses TRBV20-1 and TRBJ1-1; D is possibly TRBD1 (5 bases). Per germline, CDR1 DFQATT and CDR2 SNEGSKA (reference sequence). This CDR3 comprises 12 residues. The V and J ends lost 6 bases and 3 bases respectively, with 11 bases between them. CDR3 loop: CSAPLGDTEAFF. In DNA form, the CDR3 reads TGCAGTGCCCCCTTAGGGGACACTGAAGCTTTCTTT.

The chain has TRBV7-6 and TRBJ2-3, with D tentatively TRBD1 (6 bases). The V gene lost 5 bases and the J gene lost 4 bases, with 13 bases spanning the gap. The length of the CDR3 is 14 residues. Germline V gene lookup returns CDR1 SGHVS and CDR2 FNYEAQ. As DNA, the CDR3 is TGTGCCAGCAGCATACAGGGTAGCGCAGATACGCAGTATTTT. It is translated as CASSIQGSADTQYF.

The chain uses TRBV6-1 and TRBJ2-3; D call uncertain. This CDR3 has 15 amino acids. Germline-derived CDR1 and CDR2 are MNHNS and SASEGT. The V end lost 4 bases, the J end lost 0 bases, and 11 bases lay between the germline ends. CDR3 sequence reads: CASSGVTGSTDTQYF. The CDR3 DNA reads TGTGCCAGCAGTGGGGTGACTGGGAGCACAGATACGCAGTATTTT.

This clonotype was counted many times. The chain recombines TRBV6-2 or TRBV6-3 with TRBJ2-1, with TRBD2 as a possible D gene (5 bases). Looked up from germline, CDR1 is MNHEY and CDR2 is SVGEGT. Trimming cost V 4 bases and J 4 bases, with 11 bases left between them. CDR3 length: 14 residues. The CDR3 spells CASSLQTMYNEQFF. The CDR3 DNA sequence: TGTGCCAGCAGTTTACAGACTATGTACAATGAGCAGTTCTTC.

The chain couples TRBV5-1 to TRBJ2-1; TRBD2 matches at 13 bases. Germline loops: CDR1 SGHRS, CDR2 YFSETQ. The CDR3 has 16 residues. V shed 4 bases and J 4 bases; nucleotides not matched to a gene: 5. The CDR3 bases are TGCGCCAGCAGCCAGACTAGCGGGGGGATTTACAATGAGCAGTTCTTC. Residues: CASSQTSGGIYNEQFF.

In its sample, this clonotype was seen many times. The chain carries TRBV27 and TRBJ1-2, with D unclear. The ends were cut back, 3 bases at V and 4 bases at J, with 9 bases in the middle. The length of the CDR3 is 13 residues. Germline loops: CDR1 MNHEY, CDR2 SMNVEV (reference sequence). The CDR3 here is CASSFRGFYGYTF. The CDR3 DNA reads as TGTGCCAGCAGTTTTAGAGGTTTCTATGGCTACACCTTC.

This clonotype was observed many times. The chain recombines TRBV6-1 with TRBJ2-5, with 8 bases that match TRBD2. With 0 bases clipped from V and 3 bases from J, the junction kept 6 bases outside the gene matches. Germline V gene lookup returns CDR1 MNHNS and CDR2 SASEGT. The CDR3 runs to 16 residues. This CDR3 is CASSEAIGSGEETQYF. DNA of the CDR3: TGTGCCAGCAGTGAAGCGATCGGTAGCGGGGAAGAGACCCAGTACTTC.

Ten or more counts support this clonotype. This chain connects TRBV5-1 to TRBJ1-1; 7 bases fit TRBD1. V was pared by 2 bases and J by 3 bases, with 7 bases of the junction left unmatched. Germline CDR1 SGHRS, CDR2 YFSETQ. This CDR3 spans 15 amino acids. The CDR3 is CASSLQGRRDTEAFF. The CDR3 bases are TGCGCCAGCAGCTTACAGGGGCGTCGGGACACTGAAGCTTTCTTT.

The CDR3 DNA is TGTGCCAGTAGTGCGTCGACAGGTGATACCTACGAGCAGTACTTC. Residues: CASSASTGDTYEQYF. The chain couples TRBV19 to TRBJ2-7; perhaps TRBD1 as D (6 bases). The germline V and J ends were trimmed by 5 bases and 2 bases, with 16 bases remaining between them. The germline V gene has CDR1 LNHDA and CDR2 SQIVND (reference sequence). This CDR3 is 15 amino acids long.

This clonotype was recorded at least ten times. V is TRBV29-1 and J is TRBJ2-2, with a possible D match to TRBD2 (6 bases). Germline lookup yields CDR1 SQVTM and CDR2 ANQGSEA. Trimming took 2 bases from V and 5 from J, leaving 6 bases between them. This CDR3 comprises 12 residues. CDR3 residues: CSVERGTGELFF. CDR3 coding DNA: TGCAGCGTTGAACGGGGGACCGGGGAGCTGTTTTTT.

V usage is TRBV7-8 and J usage is TRBJ1-5, with a weak D call TRBD1 (5 bases). The CDR3 loop spans 18 amino acids. Germline CDR1 is SGHVS and CDR2 is FQNEAQ. V was cut by 4 bases and J by 0 bases, with 19 bases left in between. The CDR3 loop is CASSSIAGGGYSNQPQHF. The CDR3 coding sequence is TGTGCCAGCAGCTCTATAGCGGGCGGGGGTTATAGCAATCAGCCCCAGCATTTT.

This clonotype was detected many times. V gene TRBV6-2 or TRBV6-3 combines with J gene TRBJ1-2; D is ambiguous. In germline, CDR1 is MNHEY, CDR2 SVGEGT. Trimming stripped 8 bases from V and 8 bases from J, with 12 bases between. The length of the CDR3 is 11 residues. CDR3 bases: TGTGCCAGCTCCGGGCGGTGGGGCTACACCTTC. This sequence encodes CASSGRWGYTF.

Only a few counts were recorded for this clonotype. The V call is TRBV27, the J call TRBJ1-1, with TRBD1 matching over 7 bases. Germline V gives CDR1 MNHEY, CDR2 SMNVEV (reference sequence). With V trimmed by 5 bases and J by 7 bases, 7 bases remained unmatched. The CDR3 consists of 13 residues. The CDR3 coding sequence is TGTGCCAGCAGTCTGACAGGGCGGAATGAAGCTTTCTTT. It is translated as CASSLTGRNEAFF.

This clonotype was detected a few times. The gene calls are TRBV12-3 or TRBV12-4 and TRBJ1-2; 7 bases align to TRBD1. The CDR3 totals 15 residues. V shed 7 bases, J shed 5 bases, and the junction held 13 bases outside the gene matches. As DNA, the CDR3 is TGTGCCAGCACCTCCCCTCACTGGGACAGTTATGGCTACACCTTC. Encoded protein: CASTSPHWDSYGYTF.

The genes are TRBV19 and TRBJ1-4; D unresolved. Trimming took 7 bases from V and 9 from J, leaving 9 bases between them. Germline CDR1 and CDR2: LNHDA and SQIVND (reference sequence). The CDR3 spans 11 residues. The CDR3 here is CASMVEKKLFF. DNA for the CDR3: TGTGCCAGTATGGTTGAGAAAAAACTGTTTTTT.

This clonotype was detected many times. The chain uses TRBV10-3 and TRBJ1-1; D gene unclear. Looked up from germline, CDR1 is ENHRY and CDR2 is SYGVKD. This CDR3 has 11 residues. The ends were cut back, 5 bases at V and 4 bases at J, with 5 bases in the middle. The CDR3 reads CAISTATEAFF. The CDR3 coding sequence is TGTGCCATCAGTACAGCCACTGAAGCTTTCTTT.

This clonotype was detected only a few times. The chain links TRBV20-1 to TRBJ1-1; the match to TRBD1 covers 9 bases. Losses at the gene ends were 3 bases for V and 9 bases for J; bases not matched to a gene: 5. CDR3 length: 12 amino acids. Germline CDR1 and CDR2: DFQATT and SNEGSKA (reference sequence). This CDR3 is CSASGQGIKAFF. DNA of the CDR3: TGCAGTGCTAGTGGACAGGGGATTAAAGCTTTCTTT.

A few counts support this clonotype. The chain is built from TRBV11-2 and TRBJ2-1, with 7 bases lining up with TRBD2. The CDR3 sequence is 18 residues long. Germline CDR1 reads SGHAT; CDR2 reads FQNNGV. Unmatched junction bases numbered 20, after V lost 4 bases and J lost 8 bases. CDR3 residues: CASSSQRRVFRLADEQFF. The CDR3 region has the DNA TGTGCCAGCAGCTCCCAACGCAGGGTCTTTAGGCTAGCGGATGAGCAGTTCTTC.

The chain links TRBV20-1 to TRBJ2-3; perhaps TRBD1 as D (6 bases). The CDR3 has 14 amino acids. Trimming took off 0 bases at V and 6 bases at J, with 13 bases between the two ends. CDR1 and CDR2 (germline): DFQATT, SNEGSKA (reference sequence). The CDR3: CSAREDSEIDTQYF. The CDR3 bases are TGCAGTGCTAGAGAGGACAGTGAAATTGATACGCAGTATTTT.